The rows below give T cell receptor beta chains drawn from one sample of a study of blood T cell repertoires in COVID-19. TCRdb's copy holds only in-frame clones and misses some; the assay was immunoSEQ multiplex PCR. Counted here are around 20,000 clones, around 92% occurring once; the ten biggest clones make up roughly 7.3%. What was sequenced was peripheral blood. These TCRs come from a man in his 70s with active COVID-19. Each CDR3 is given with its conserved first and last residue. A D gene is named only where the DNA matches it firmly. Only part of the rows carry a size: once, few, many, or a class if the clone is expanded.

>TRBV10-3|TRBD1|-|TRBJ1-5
TGTGCCACACACCCGGGACAGCCCTATAGCAATCAGCCCCAGCATTTT
CATHPGQPYSNQPQHF
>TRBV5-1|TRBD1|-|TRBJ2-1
TGCGCCAGCAGCACCGGCGGTACAGGGGTTACCGTTAATGAGCAGTTCTTC
CASSTGGTGVTVNEQFF
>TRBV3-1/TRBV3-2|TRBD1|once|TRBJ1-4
TGTGCCAGCAGCCAAGATGAGGGACAGGGAACTTTCCGTGGGAGAAATGAAAAACTGTTTTTT
CASSQDEGQGTFRGRNEKLFF
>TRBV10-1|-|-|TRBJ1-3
TGCGCCAGCAGTGAGTATTATTTACAAGCAGGAAGCACCATATATTTT
CASSEYYLQAGSTIYF
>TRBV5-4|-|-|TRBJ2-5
TGTGCCAGCAGCCTCCGGGAAGGGCAAGAGACCCAGTACTTC
CASSLREGQETQYF
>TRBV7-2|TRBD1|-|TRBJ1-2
TGTGCCAGCAGCTTAGGGGGACAGGGGGCTCGGTATGGCTACACCTTC
CASSLGGQGARYGYTF
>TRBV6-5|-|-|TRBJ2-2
TGTGCCAGCAGTTATACCGGGACTGTCAACACCGGGGAGCTGTTTTTT
CASSYTGTVNTGELFF
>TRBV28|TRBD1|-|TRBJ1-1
TGTGCCAGCAGTTTGACAGGGAATGGGGCTGAAGCTTTCTTT
CASSLTGNGAEAFF
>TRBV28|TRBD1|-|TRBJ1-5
TGTGCCAGTATGACAGGGGGGAGGGATCAGCCCCAGCATTTT
CASMTGGRDQPQHF
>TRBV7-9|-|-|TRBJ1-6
TGTGCCAGCAGCTCCCAGGATAATTCACCCCTCCACTTT
CASSSQDNSPLHF
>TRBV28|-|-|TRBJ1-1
TGTGCCAGCAGTTGGGGATACGGGACAGAAGCTTTCTTT
CASSWGYGTEAFF
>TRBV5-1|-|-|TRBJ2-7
TGCGCCAGCAGCTTGGAGGTGGGAGGAACGTACGAGCAGTACTTC
CASSLEVGGTYEQYF
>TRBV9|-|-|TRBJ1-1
TGTGCCAGCAGCGTAGGAGGGGGAGCTATTACTGAAGCTTTCTTT
CASSVGGGAITEAFF
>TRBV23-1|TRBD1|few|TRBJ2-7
TGCGCCAGCAGTCAACCGGGACAGGGGAAGTACGAGCAGTACTTC
CASSQPGQGKYEQYF
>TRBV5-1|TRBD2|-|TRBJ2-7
TGCGCCAGCAGCCCAGGTAGTAGCGGGATATACGACGAGCAGTACTTC
CASSPGSSGIYDEQYF
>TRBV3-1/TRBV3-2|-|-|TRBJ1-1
TGTGCCAGCAGCCAATTCACCGCTTCGTATACAGGGAGCACTGAAGCTTTCTTT
CASSQFTASYTGSTEAFF
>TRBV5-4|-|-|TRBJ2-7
TGTGCCAGCAGCCTACAGGGTCTCTACGAGCAGTACTTC
CASSLQGLYEQYF
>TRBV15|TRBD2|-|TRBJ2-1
TGTGCCACTAGGAGAGTAGCGGGGATTGCGGAGCAGTTCTTC
CATRRVAGIAEQFF
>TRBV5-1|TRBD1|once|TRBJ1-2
TGCGCCAGCAGCTGGGGGACAGGGCGGATGAGTGGCTACACCTTC
CASSWGTGRMSGYTF
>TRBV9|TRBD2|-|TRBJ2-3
TGTGCCAGCAGCGTAGCCCCTCTAGCGGAGCGCACAGATACGCAGTATTTT
CASSVAPLAERTDTQYF
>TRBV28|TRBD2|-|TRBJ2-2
TGTGCCAGCAGTTTAGTGGGAGGGCCGCCTTTGGAGCTGTTTTTT
CASSLVGGPPLELFF
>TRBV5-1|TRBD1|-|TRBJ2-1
TGCGCCAGCAGCTACACAAACCAGGGGGTGGGTAATGAGCAGTTCTTC
CASSYTNQGVGNEQFF
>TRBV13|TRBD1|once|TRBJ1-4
TGTGCCAGCAGCACTCGACAGGGGGCTGGATCTGAAAAACTGTTTTTT
CASSTRQGAGSEKLFF
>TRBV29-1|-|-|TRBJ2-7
TGCAGCGTTGAAGGCAGGGGAAACGAGCAGTACTTC
CSVEGRGNEQYF
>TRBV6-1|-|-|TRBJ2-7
TGTGCCAGCAGTGAATACAGGGACTCCTACGAGCAGTACTTC
CASSEYRDSYEQYF
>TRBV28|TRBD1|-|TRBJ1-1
TGTGCCAGCAGGGAACAGGGGTGGACTGAAGCTTTCTTT
CASREQGWTEAFF
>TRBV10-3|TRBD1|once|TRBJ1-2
TGTGCCATCAGTGCCGTCCAGGGGGAAGAGGGCTACACCTTC
CAISAVQGEEGYTF
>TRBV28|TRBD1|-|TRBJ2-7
TGTGCCAGCAGGACCGGGACAGGGAAGGGGGTGTCCTGGTACGAGCAGTACTTC
CASRTGTGKGVSWYEQYF
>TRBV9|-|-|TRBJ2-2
TGTGCCAGCCCAGGGAACACCGGGGAGCTGTTTTTT
CASPGNTGELFF
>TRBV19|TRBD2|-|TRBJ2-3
TGTGCCAGTAGTATTGCACTAGCGGGGGGAGCCTCTCCTAGCACAGATACGCAGTATTTT
CASSIALAGGASPSTDTQYF
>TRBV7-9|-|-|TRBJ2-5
TGTGCCAGCAGCTTGGCCGGGAGCTTGAAGGAGACCCAGTACTTC
CASSLAGSLKETQYF
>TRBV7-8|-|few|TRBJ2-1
TGTGCCAGCACTATATTCCGGGACTTCGAGAGCTCCTACAATGAGCAGTTCTTC
CASTIFRDFESSYNEQFF
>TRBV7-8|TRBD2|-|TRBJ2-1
TGTGCCAGCAGCTTAGTAGCGGCTAGCGGGGGGTACAATGAGCAGTTCTTC
CASSLVAASGGYNEQFF
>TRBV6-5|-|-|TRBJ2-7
TGTGCCAGCACTCAGACGACAGTTTCCTACGAGCAGTACTTC
CASTQTTVSYEQYF
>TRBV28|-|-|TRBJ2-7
TGTGCCAGCAGTTTATTGGAGGGAGTTAGCGACGAGCAGTACTTC
CASSLLEGVSDEQYF
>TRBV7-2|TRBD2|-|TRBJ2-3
TGTGCCAGCAGCCGGACTAGCGGGGGGGCAGATACGCAGTATTTT
CASSRTSGGADTQYF
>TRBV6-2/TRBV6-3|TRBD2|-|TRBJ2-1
TGTGCCAGCAGCCCGGAACTAGCGAGCTACAATGAGCAGTTCTTC
CASSPELASYNEQFF
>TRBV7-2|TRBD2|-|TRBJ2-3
TGTGCCAGCAGCCTAAGCATAGCGGGTGGCAATACGCAGTATTTT
CASSLSIAGGNTQYF
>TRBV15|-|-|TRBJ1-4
TGTGCCACCAGCAGAGATCCAGGGCCTAATGAAAAACTGTTTTTT
CATSRDPGPNEKLFF
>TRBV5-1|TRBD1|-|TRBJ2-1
TGCGCCAGCAGCCCGACAGGGGGGGTCTACAATGAGCAGTTCTTC
CASSPTGGVYNEQFF
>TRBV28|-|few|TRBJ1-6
TGTGCCAGCAGTTTATACCCCAGTTCACCCCTCCACTTT
CASSLYPSSPLHF
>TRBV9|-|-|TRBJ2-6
TGTGCCAGCAGCTCCTCGGAAGGGGGCTCTGGGGCCAACGTCCTGACTTTC
CASSSSEGGSGANVLTF
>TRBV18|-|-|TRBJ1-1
TGTGCCAGCTCCCTACAGGAGAACACTGAAGCTTTCTTT
CASSLQENTEAFF
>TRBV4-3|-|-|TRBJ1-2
TGCGCCAGCAGCCAAGATCGGAGAGGCGGCTACACCTTC
CASSQDRRGGYTF
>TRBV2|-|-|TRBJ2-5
TGTGCCAGTGACAGCACCTTTGGAGAGACCCAGTACTTC
CASDSTFGETQYF